These 14 T cell receptor beta chains were sequenced from one sample in a study of molecular identifiers for immune sequencing clone quantification. TCRdb analysed the PCR reads with MiXCR anew, one entry per CDR3 protein. The table lists more than 450,000 distinct CDR3 sequences, over 20% of them singletons. The sample taken for sequencing was naive CD8+ T cells from blood, with Jurkat cell RNA spiked in. As for subset: FACS-sorted CD8+CD4-CCR7+CD45RA+ naive T cells. These receptors were taken from a human donor in good health. Some libraries in this study had Jurkat cell RNA spiked in.

The J gene is TRBJ2-3, the V gene TRBV19; a possible D gene is TRBD1 (5 bases). This CDR3 region has 16 residues. Trimming took off 1 base at V and 6 bases at J, with 17 bases between the two ends. Per the germline V gene, CDR1 is LNHDA and CDR2 is SQIVND (reference sequence). The CDR3 reads CASSIGVQGDTDTQYF. The CDR3 nucleotides are TGTGCCAGTAGTATAGGTGTCCAGGGCGATACGGATACGCAGTATTTT.

Regarding this clonotype: This may be a read error: a much more frequent sequence differs by one nucleotide. The chain employs TRBV6-1 and TRBJ1-1; no definite D call. This CDR3 has 14 amino acids. V was shortened by 3 bases and J by 3 bases, with 11 bases between the two germline ends. Germline lookup yields CDR1 MNHNS and CDR2 SASEGT. The CDR3 DNA is TGTGCCAGCAGTGATTCGGGAGTCGACACTGAAGCTTTCTTT. Its translation: CASSDSGVDTEAFF.

This chain uses TRBV5-3 with TRBJ1-5; D is ambiguous. TRBV5-3 is an open reading frame, and its role is uncertain. This CDR3 has 14 residues. Trimming removed 8 bases from V and 11 bases from J, with 23 bases in between. The CDR3 sequence is CASSPRTSGGSQHF. The CDR3 DNA is TGTGCCAGCAGTCCCCGGACCTCCGGAGGGTCCCAGCATTTT.

This clonotype was seen many times. The chain employs TRBV19 and TRBJ1-1; 10 positions agree with TRBD1. The V segment lost 4 bases and the J segment 0 bases; nucleotides outside the gene matches: 8. CDR3 length equals 17 residues. CDR1 LNHDA and CDR2 SQIVND come from the germline V gene (reference sequence). The CDR3: CASSTGTGDYLNTEAFF. For the CDR3, the DNA is TGTGCCAGTAGTACCGGGACAGGGGACTATTTGAACACTGAAGCTTTCTTT.

This clonotype was detected ten times or more. The genes are TRBV6-7 and TRBJ1-5; D gene unclear. TRBV6-7 is treated as an ORF (open reading frame) with a function not yet certain. V was pared by 6 bases and J by 6 bases, with 15 bases between. The CDR3 consists of 14 residues. CDR3 amino acids: CASSLLPTCQPQHF. The CDR3 DNA reads TGTGCCAGCAGCCTTCTCCCTACATGTCAGCCCCAGCATTTT.

This clonotype was observed a few times. V usage is TRBV3-1 and J usage is TRBJ2-3; 8 bases match TRBD1. Per germline, CDR1 LGHDT and CDR2 YNNKEL (reference sequence). Losses at the gene ends were 2 bases for V and 6 bases for J; bases not matched to a gene: 25. The CDR3 covers 21 residues. This chain's CDR3 is CASSQKAGWAGTGPEVDTQYF. The CDR3, as DNA: TGTGCCAGCAGCCAAAAGGCCGGGTGGGCCGGGACAGGCCCGGAGGTGGATACGCAGTATTTT.

This clonotype occurred a few times. This chain links TRBV12-3 or TRBV12-4 with TRBJ2-3; 8 bases align to TRBD1. The junction had 7 bases not matched to a gene; V was cut back by 3 bases and J by 2 bases. This CDR3 region has 16 residues. CDR3 amino acids: CASSLTGALLTDTQYF. The DNA of the CDR3 is TGTGCCAGCAGTTTGACAGGGGCCCTACTCACAGATACGCAGTATTTT.

The gene calls are TRBV6-2 or TRBV6-3 and TRBJ1-2; D not certain. V shed 6 bases and J shed 5 bases, with 28 bases lying between them. Germline lookup yields CDR1 MNHEY and CDR2 SVGEGT. The CDR3 length is 18 residues. DNA of the CDR3: TGTGCCAGCAGCCCCGGACCCCCCAGCGTATTTTCGGCGTATGGCTACACCTTC. Translating it yields CASSPGPPSVFSAYGYTF.

V and J are TRBV20-1 and TRBJ2-7; 8 positions agree with TRBD1. This CDR3 is 14 amino acids long. CDR1 is DFQATT and CDR2 is SNEGSKA in the germline V gene (reference sequence). The ends lost 4 bases at V and 2 bases at J; junction bases unmatched: 7. CDR3 sequence: CSANTGTGPYEQYF. The CDR3 DNA follows: TGCAGTGCTAATACCGGGACAGGTCCCTACGAGCAGTACTTC.

This rearrangement joins TRBV19 to TRBJ2-7; D perhaps matches TRBD1 (6 bases). This CDR3 comprises 18 residues. Between the trimmed V and J ends, which lost 1 base and 6 bases, there was a span of 25 bases. From germline, CDR1 is LNHDA and CDR2 SQIVND (reference sequence). The CDR3 spells CASSIVGRVTGTEGEQYF. DNA of the CDR3: TGTGCCAGTAGTATAGTGGGCAGGGTGACAGGAACGGAAGGCGAGCAGTACTTC.

The rearrangement uses TRBV15 and TRBJ2-1; maybe TRBD2 (6 bases). Germline CDR1 LNHNV, CDR2 YYDKDF (reference sequence). Trimming took off 0 bases at V and 4 bases at J, with 13 bases between the two ends. This CDR3 is built from 16 residues. The CDR3 DNA reads as TGTGCCACCAGCAGAGATACAGCGGGCGCATACAATGAGCAGTTCTTC. Protein: CATSRDTAGAYNEQFF.

This clonotype showed up many times. V and J are TRBV7-9 and TRBJ1-1, with D possibly matching TRBD1 (6 bases). In germline, CDR1 is SEHNR, CDR2 FQNEAQ (reference sequence). This CDR3 contains 15 residues. V was clipped by 2 bases and J by 2 bases, with 12 bases between them. CDR3 residues: CASSLQVRGNTEAFF. The CDR3 coding sequence is TGTGCCAGCAGCTTACAGGTCAGGGGAAACACTGAAGCTTTCTTT.

This clonotype appeared many times. The chain carries TRBV28 and TRBJ1-5; D perhaps matches TRBD1 (5 bases). Germline CDR1 MDHEN, CDR2 SYDVKM. Trimming stripped 8 bases from V and 3 bases from J, with 20 bases between. The CDR3 extends over 16 amino acids. CDR3 sequence reads: CASSDPNRRINQPQHF. The CDR3 DNA reads TGTGCCAGCTCTGACCCTAACAGGCGTATCAATCAGCCCCAGCATTTT.

This clonotype was counted only a few times. The chain employs TRBV11-2 and TRBJ1-2, with 10 bases identical to TRBD1. Germline trimming cut 6 bases from V and 8 bases from J; bases unmatched to any gene: 12. The CDR3 sequence is 15 residues long. CDR1 is SGHAT, CDR2 FQNNGV, per germline. As DNA, the CDR3 is TGTGCCAGCAGTTCCCGGGACAGGGGAATATTCGGCTACACCTTC. Encoded protein: CASSSRDRGIFGYTF.